This TCR beta chain came from a study of breast tumors, draining lymph nodes, adjacent tissues. Findings and caveats of the study: That most tumor T cells come from lymph nodes remained unproven.

The V segment lost 0 bases and the J segment 2 bases; nucleotides outside the gene matches: 1. Germline V gene lookup returns CDR1 SGHRS and CDR2 YFSETQ. CDR3 length: 15 amino acids. Ten or more counts support this clonotype. The antigen is unknown. TCRdb independently ran MiXCR on the multiplex PCR reads; one entry per CDR3 protein. The sample has some 170,000 distinct CDR3 sequences, around a third seen once; the top ten hold around 4%. Breast cancer patients provided tissue from their axillary draining lymph nodes. The sample comprised axillary lymph node tissue. This sequence joins TRBV5-1 and TRBJ1-4; 7 bases fit TRBD1. The source of this sequence is a female donor with breast cancer. Some clones in this sample may be carry-over from other donors' samples. CDR3 DNA: TGCGCCAGCAGCTTGGCGACAGGGACTAATGAAAAACTGTTTTTT. It codes for CASSLATGTNEKLFF.